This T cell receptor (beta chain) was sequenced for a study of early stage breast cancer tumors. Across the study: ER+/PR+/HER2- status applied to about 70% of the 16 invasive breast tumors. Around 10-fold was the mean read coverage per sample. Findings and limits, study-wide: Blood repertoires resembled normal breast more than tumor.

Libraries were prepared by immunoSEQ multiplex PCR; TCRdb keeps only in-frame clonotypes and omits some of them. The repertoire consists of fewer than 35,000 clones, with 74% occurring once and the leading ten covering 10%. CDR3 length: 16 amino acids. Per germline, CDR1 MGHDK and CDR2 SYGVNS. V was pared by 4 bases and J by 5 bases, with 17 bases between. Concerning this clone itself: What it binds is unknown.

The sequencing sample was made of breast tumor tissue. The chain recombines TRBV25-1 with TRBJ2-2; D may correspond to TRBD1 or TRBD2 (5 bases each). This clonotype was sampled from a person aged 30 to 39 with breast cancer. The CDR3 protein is CASSGGEGLGTGELFF. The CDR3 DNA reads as TGTGCCAGCAGTGGAGGAGAGGGGCTTGGGACCGGGGAGCTGTTTTTT.